The 13 T cell receptor beta chains reported below all come from one sample, sequenced in a study of Tregs in tolerant kidney transplant recipients (dated by TCRdb to the late 2010s). Transplants used related donors with nonmyeloablative bone marrow transplantation; mixed chimerism was transient in the human trials. The library relied on the immunoSEQ multiplex PCR assay. TCRdb's version of the immuneACCESS table is confined to in-frame rearrangements and falls short of the full clone set. An unresolved V gene accounts for under half of the shortfall where checked; the remainder is of unknown origin. This sample has 100,000 or so clones in its table, and under 95% of those were observed once. Around 1.6% of the sample lies in the top ten. The sample was CD4+ T cells from blood (PBMCs), taken 12 months after the transplant. The source of these receptors is a human patient who received a combined kidney and bone marrow transplant. After transplantation, some T cells may belong to the graft donor instead of the recipient.

The chain recombines TRBV4-3 with TRBJ1-1; 9 nucleotides line up with TRBD1. The germline V gene encodes CDR1 LGHNA and CDR2 YSLEER. The trim removed 4 bases at V and 0 bases at J, leaving 9 bases unmatched. The CDR3 totals 17 residues. CDR3 nucleotides: TGCGCCAGCAGCCCAGTCCCGGGACAGGGAATGAACACTGAAGCTTTCTTT. Protein: CASSPVPGQGMNTEAFF.

The chain employs TRBV7-8 and TRBJ1-2; maybe TRBD1 (6 bases). The CDR3 covers 13 residues. Trimming shortened V by 2 bases and J by 5 bases, and 9 bases separated the two germline ends. CDR1 is SGHVS, CDR2 FQNEAQ, per germline. This CDR3 is CASSLSGVYGYTF. CDR3 DNA: TGTGCCAGCAGCTTATCAGGGGTTTATGGCTACACCTTC.

The chain carries TRBV7-4 and TRBJ2-2; D not resolved. The germline V gene has CDR1 SGHVT and CDR2 SQSDAQ. The CDR3 is 22 amino acids. Between the trimmed V and J ends, which lost 5 bases and 0 bases, there was a span of 31 bases. Here the CDR3 DNA reads TGTGCCAGCAGCCCCGTCGATTTGTGCCGGAATCACTACTCTGCGAACACCGGGGAGCTGTTTTTT. Amino acid sequence: CASSPVDLCRNHYSANTGELFF.

The chain uses TRBV27 and TRBJ2-3; 9 bases are shared with TRBD2. CDR3 length equals 16 residues. J gave up 8 bases and V 5 bases, and 14 bases lay outside the gene matches. Germline V gene lookup returns CDR1 MNHEY and CDR2 SMNVEV (reference sequence). CDR3 DNA sequence: TGTGCCAGCAGTACACCGGGACTAGCATCGCTAGCTACGCAGTATTTT. It yields the protein CASSTPGLASLATQYF.

V is TRBV29-1 and J is TRBJ2-1; TRBD2 matches at 7 bases. The junction had 3 bases not matched to a gene; V was cut back by 7 bases and J by 3 bases. In germline, CDR1 is SQVTM, CDR2 ANQGSEA. The CDR3 contains 12 residues. For the CDR3, the DNA is TGCAGCGCGACTAGCTTCTACAATGAGCAGTTCTTC. The encoded protein is CSATSFYNEQFF.

The chain links TRBV2 to TRBJ1-1, with D unclear. With 4 bases removed from V and 2 bases from J, the gap between germline ends came to 11 bases. Germline-derived CDR1 and CDR2 are SNHLY and FYNNEI. There are 14 residues in the CDR3. The CDR3 here is CASSVESLNTEAFF. The CDR3 DNA reads TGTGCCAGCAGTGTAGAGAGCTTAAACACTGAAGCTTTCTTT.

The CDR3, as DNA: TGTGCCAGCAGCTCGAATAGCGGGGGCACCTACGAGCAGTACTTC. Its translation: CASSSNSGGTYEQYF. This sequence joins TRBV11-2 and TRBJ2-7, with 9 bases aligning to TRBD2. The CDR3 runs to 15 residues. The V gene end was trimmed by 4 bases and the J gene end by 2 bases; junction bases not matched to a gene: 6. The germline V gene encodes CDR1 SGHAT and CDR2 FQNNGV.

The chain uses TRBV30 and TRBJ2-7; 9 bases align to TRBD1. This CDR3 spans 12 amino acids. The junction had 4 bases not matched to a gene; V was cut back by 5 bases and J by 5 bases. Germline lookup yields CDR1 GTSNPN and CDR2 SVGIG (reference sequence). The CDR3 loop reads CAWRDRDDEQYF. CDR3 bases: TGTGCCTGGCGGGACAGGGACGACGAGCAGTACTTC.

The gene calls are TRBV11-3 and TRBJ2-7; 10 bases line up with TRBD1. V dropped 2 bases and J dropped 7; count of bases not matched to a gene: 8. This CDR3 has 15 amino acids. Per the germline V gene, CDR1 is SGHNT and CDR2 is YENEEA. CDR3 sequence: CASSLTTTGGAEQYF. DNA of the CDR3: TGTGCCAGCAGCTTAACCACGACAGGGGGCGCGGAGCAGTACTTC.

This clone appeared a single time. The rearrangement uses TRBV7-9 and TRBJ1-2, with D tentatively TRBD1 (6 bases). The CDR3 is 14 residues long. The germline V and J ends were trimmed by 5 bases and 8 bases, with 18 bases remaining between them. Germline V gives CDR1 SEHNR, CDR2 FQNEAQ (reference sequence). The CDR3 reads CASSRDKIGGGYTF. The CDR3 DNA follows: TGTGCCAGCAGCCGGGACAAAATTGGAGGCGGCTACACCTTC.

The chain combines TRBV7-3 with TRBJ2-7; 10 nucleotides align to TRBD1. V lost 5 bases and J lost 4; bases outside the gene matches: 8. Germline CDR1 is SGHTA and CDR2 is FQGTGA. The CDR3 runs to 15 residues. CDR3 region: CASSRSGTGEYEQYF. CDR3 in DNA: TGTGCCAGCAGCCGATCCGGGACAGGGGAATACGAGCAGTACTTC.

The chain combines TRBV7-9 with TRBJ2-1; 8 bases are a match to TRBD2. Trimming took 7 bases from V and 4 from J; bases not matched to a gene: 15. Looked up from germline, CDR1 is SEHNR and CDR2 is FQNEAQ (reference sequence). This CDR3 spans 17 amino acids. Here the CDR3 DNA reads TGTGCCAGCACCCCGTTATTTGAGCGGGGGATTTACAATGAGCAGTTCTTC. This codes for CASTPLFERGIYNEQFF.

This chain uses TRBV10-3 with TRBJ1-6, with 7 bases fitting TRBD1. Losses at the gene ends were 6 bases for V and 5 bases for J; bases not matched to a gene: 10. There are 16 residues in the CDR3. Germline V gene sequence: CDR1 ENHRY, CDR2 SYGVKD. CDR3 loop: CAIRTTGTENNSPLHF. The CDR3 DNA is TGTGCCATCAGAACGACAGGGACCGAGAATAATTCACCCCTCCACTTT.